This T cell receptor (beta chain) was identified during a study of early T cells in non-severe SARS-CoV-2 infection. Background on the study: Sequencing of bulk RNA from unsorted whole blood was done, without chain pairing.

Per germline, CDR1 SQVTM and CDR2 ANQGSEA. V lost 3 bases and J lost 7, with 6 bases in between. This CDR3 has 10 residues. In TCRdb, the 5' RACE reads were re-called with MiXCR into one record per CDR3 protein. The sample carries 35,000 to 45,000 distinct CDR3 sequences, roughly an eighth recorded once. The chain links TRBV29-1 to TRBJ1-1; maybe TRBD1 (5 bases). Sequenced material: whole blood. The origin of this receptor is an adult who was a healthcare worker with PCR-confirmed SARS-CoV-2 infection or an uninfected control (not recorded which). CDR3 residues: CSVEDNEAFF. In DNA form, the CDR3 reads TGCAGCGTTGAGGACAATGAAGCTTTCTTT.